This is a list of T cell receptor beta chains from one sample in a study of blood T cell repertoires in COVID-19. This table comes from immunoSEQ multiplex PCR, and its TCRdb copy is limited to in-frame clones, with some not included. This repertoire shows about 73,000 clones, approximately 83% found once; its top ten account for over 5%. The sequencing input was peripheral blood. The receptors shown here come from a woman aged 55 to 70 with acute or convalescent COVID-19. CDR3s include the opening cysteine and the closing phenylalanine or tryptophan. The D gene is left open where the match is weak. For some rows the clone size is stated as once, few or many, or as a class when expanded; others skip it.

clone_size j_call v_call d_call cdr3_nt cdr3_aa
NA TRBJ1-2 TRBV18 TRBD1 TGTGCCAGCTCACCACCGGACAGGGGAAACTATGGCTACACCTTC CASSPPDRGNYGYTF
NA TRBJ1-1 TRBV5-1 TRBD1 TGCGCCAGCAGCCTACGGACAGGGAACACTGAAGCTTTCTTT CASSLRTGNTEAFF
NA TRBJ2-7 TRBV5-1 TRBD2 TGCGCCAGCAGCTTGGGACCCGATCGGGGGGGTTACGAGCAGTACTTC CASSLGPDRGGYEQYF
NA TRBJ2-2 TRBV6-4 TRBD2 TGTGCCAGCAGTGCTAGCGGGGGGGCCACCGGGGAGCTGTTTTTT CASSASGGATGELFF
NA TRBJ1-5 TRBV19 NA TGTGCCAGTAGTATACGGGGGGGCCTTAGGGGCAATCAGCCCCAGCATTTT CASSIRGGLRGNQPQHF
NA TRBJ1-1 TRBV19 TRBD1 TGTGCCAGTAGTTCCCGACAGGGGGCCAACGAAGCTTTCTTT CASSSRQGANEAFF
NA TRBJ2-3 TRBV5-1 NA TGCGCCAGCAGCTCCGGGCGAGGAGGGGAACTCCCAGATACGCAGTATTTT CASSSGRGGELPDTQYF
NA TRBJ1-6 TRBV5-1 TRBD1 TGCGCCAGCAGGAGAGCGACAGGGGATAATTCACCCCTCCACTTT CASRRATGDNSPLHF
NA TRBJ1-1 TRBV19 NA TGTGCCAGTAGTATTGAGGACAGCAACACTGAAGCTTTCTTT CASSIEDSNTEAFF
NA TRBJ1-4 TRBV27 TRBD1 TGTGCCAGCAGTTCCCCCCAGGGGGGAGATGAAAAACTGTTTTTT CASSSPQGGDEKLFF
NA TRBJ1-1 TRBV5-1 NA TGCGCCAGCACGAGAGCCCGGGGGGCAGAAGCTTTCTTT CASTRARGAEAFF
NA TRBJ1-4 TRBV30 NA TGTGCCTGGACAGGACAGCCTAATGAAAAACTGTTTTTT CAWTGQPNEKLFF
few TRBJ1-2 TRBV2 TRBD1 TGTGCCAGCACGACAGGGATCAGGGCGGGGGGCTACACCTTC CASTTGIRAGGYTF
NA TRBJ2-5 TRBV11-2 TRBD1 TGTGCCAGCAGCTTAGATCCGGGACAGGGCTGGGGGACCCAGTACTTC CASSLDPGQGWGTQYF
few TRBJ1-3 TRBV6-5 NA TGTGCCAGCAGGACAGGAAGCGGTGGAAACACCATATATTTT CASRTGSGGNTIYF
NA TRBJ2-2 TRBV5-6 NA TGTGCCAGCAGCTTACAGGGTTCCGGGGAGCTGTTTTTT CASSLQGSGELFF
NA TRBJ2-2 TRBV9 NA TGTGCCAGCAGCGTACGGGGGTCGCTTTCCGGGGAGCTGTTTTTT CASSVRGSLSGELFF
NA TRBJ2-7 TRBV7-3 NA TGTGCCAGCAGCCGGGGGACAGACTACGAGCAGTACTTC CASSRGTDYEQYF
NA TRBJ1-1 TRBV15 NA TGTGCCACCAGCAGTACGAGGACTGAAGCTTTCTTT CATSSTRTEAFF
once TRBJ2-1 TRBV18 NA TGTGCCAGCTCACCGGACACCCCTCGTAATGAGCAGTTCTTC CASSPDTPRNEQFF
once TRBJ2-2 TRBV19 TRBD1 TGTGCCAGTAGCCGACAGGGGGCTAACGGGGAGCTGTTTTTT CASSRQGANGELFF
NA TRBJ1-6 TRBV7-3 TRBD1 TGTGCCAGCAGCCTGACAGGGGGCGGTAGCTCCTATAATTCACCCCTCCACTTT CASSLTGGGSSYNSPLHF
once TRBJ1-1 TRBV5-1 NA TGCGCCAGCAGCACCGCTGCGACTGGGACTGAAGCTTTCTTT CASSTAATGTEAFF
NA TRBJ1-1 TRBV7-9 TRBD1 TGTGCCAGCAGCCCACAGGGGGCGGGGAACACTGAAGCTTTCTTT CASSPQGAGNTEAFF
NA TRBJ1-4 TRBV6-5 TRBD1 TGTGCCAGCAGCTCATGGGACAGAACTAATGAAAAACTGTTTTTT CASSSWDRTNEKLFF
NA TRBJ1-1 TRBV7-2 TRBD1 TGTGCCAGCAGCTCCCGGACAGGGGGCAACACTGAAGCTTTCTTT CASSSRTGGNTEAFF
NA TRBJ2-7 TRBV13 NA TGTGCCAGCACCAACAGGGGGGGTTCCTACGAGCAGTACTTC CASTNRGGSYEQYF
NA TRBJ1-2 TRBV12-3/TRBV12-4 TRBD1 TGTGCCAGCAGACGACAGGGGAGTGGCTACACCTTC CASRRQGSGYTF
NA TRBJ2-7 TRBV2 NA TGTGCCAGCAGTGAATCCGCGAGGTACGAGCAGTACTTC CASSESARYEQYF
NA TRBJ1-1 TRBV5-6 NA TGTGCCAGCAGCCCCCCTTCGGGATTTGAAGCTTTCTTT CASSPPSGFEAFF
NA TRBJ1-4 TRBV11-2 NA TGTGCCAGCAGTGGGGGACTTTCGGAAAAACTGTTTTTT CASSGGLSEKLFF
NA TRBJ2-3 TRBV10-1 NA TGCGCCAGCAGTGAGTCTAAAGGGGGTCAGGTAGATACGCAGTATTTT CASSESKGGQVDTQYF
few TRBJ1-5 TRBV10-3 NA TGTGCCATCAGTGCTGGGGGGGGGCTAAGCAATCAGCCCCAGCATTTT CAISAGGGLSNQPQHF
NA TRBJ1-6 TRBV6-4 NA TGTGCCAGCAGCGAGCAGGGCAGGAATTCACCCCTCCACTTT CASSEQGRNSPLHF
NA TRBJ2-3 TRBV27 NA TGTGCCAGCAGGGAGGGTAGCACAGATACGCAGTATTTT CASREGSTDTQYF
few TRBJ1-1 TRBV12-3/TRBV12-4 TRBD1 TGTGCCAGCAGTTTGACAGGGGGGGTCGAAGCTTTCTTT CASSLTGGVEAFF